This T cell receptor (beta chain) was identified in a study of immune evolution from preneoplasia to lung adenocarcinoma. TCRdb keeps only in-frame clones here, not all; method: immunoSEQ multiplex PCR. The sample lists roughly 10,000 clones; 85% to 90% were seen once. V dropped 4 bases and J dropped 1 base, with 7 bases sitting between them. Germline V lookup: CDR1 ENHRY, CDR2 SYGVKD. This CDR3 has 14 residues. This chain joins TRBV10-3 and TRBJ2-2; the D gene is possibly TRBD2 (6 bases). Sequences were obtained from FFPE invasive lung adenocarcinoma tissue. This TCR was sampled from an older person with invasive lung adenocarcinoma. Some clones in this sample may be carry-over from other donors' samples. CDR3 loop: CAISGRVNTGELFF. The CDR3 DNA sequence: TGTGCCATCAGTGGGAGGGTGAACACCGGGGAGCTGTTTTTT.